The text below deals with one T cell receptor beta chain. Its antigen is not known. This sample is drawn from a study of response to subunit inactivated influenza vaccine. Findings and caveats of the study: A suggestion made by the authors is that each seasonal influenza vaccination recruits few new T cells.

Using its own MiXCR run on the RT-PCR reads, TCRdb lists one record per CDR3 protein. The sample holds hundreds of thousands of distinct CDR3 sequences, more than 11% seen once. Per the germline V gene, CDR1 is SEHNR and CDR2 is FQNEAQ (reference sequence). This CDR3 region has 14 residues. Trimming shortened V by 5 bases and J by 0 bases, and 8 bases separated the two germline ends. The rearrangement uses TRBV7-9 and TRBJ1-3; D gene ambiguous. This receptor was obtained from a man in his forties or fifties who received an inactivated influenza vaccine. The sample here was PBMCs from blood, taken around 14 days before vaccination. The CDR3 here is CASSVRDSGNTIYF. The CDR3 nucleotides are TGTGCCAGCAGCGTTCGGGACTCTGGAAACACCATATATTTT. The full variable domain, rest sourced from reference TRBV7-9 and TRBJ1-3, is DTGVSQNPRHKITKRGQNVTFRCDPISEHNRLYWYRQTLGQGPEFLTYFQNEAQLEKSRLLSDRFSAERPKGSFSTLEIQRTEQGDSAMYLCASSVRDSGNTIYFGEGSWLTVV.